Following are 8 T cell receptor beta chains from one sample sequenced in a study of T cell repertoires in cytomegalovirus infection. No cognate antigen is known for these TCRs. TCRdb reprocessed the reads with MiXCR, giving one entry per CDR3 protein. Altogether some 800,000 distinct CDR3 sequences are present, almost 30% being singletons, with the ten largest covering about an eighth. The sample in question was cultured CD8+ T cells from PBMCs, obtained from culture after CMV antigen stimulation. All receptors derive from a human donor in good health (CMV status not recorded). Some clones in this sample may be carry-over from other donors' samples.

This clonotype occurred a few times. The chain has TRBV7-9 and TRBJ1-6, with 8 bases that match TRBD1. From germline, CDR1 is SEHNR and CDR2 FQNEAQ (reference sequence). V shed 6 bases and J 8 bases; nucleotides not matched to a gene: 6. The CDR3 consists of 14 residues. The CDR3 region is CASRSDRADSPLHF. The CDR3 nucleotides are TGTGCCAGCAGATCGGACAGGGCGGATTCACCCCTCCACTTT.

By sample share, this clonotype is medium-sized. The J gene is TRBJ1-2, the V gene TRBV7-9; 9 bases agree with TRBD1. The V segment lost 5 bases and the J segment 5 bases; nucleotides outside the gene matches: 6. This CDR3 has 14 amino acids. Germline CDR1 is SEHNR and CDR2 is FQNEAQ (reference sequence). For the CDR3, the DNA is TGTGCCAGCAGCCCGGACAGGGGTTTGTATGGCTACACCTTC. Translation: CASSPDRGLYGYTF.

This clonotype was found a few times. The gene calls are TRBV19 and TRBJ1-2; maybe TRBD1 (6 bases). Trimming stripped 3 bases from V and 1 base from J, with 12 bases between. This CDR3 has 15 residues. Germline lookup yields CDR1 LNHDA and CDR2 SQIVND (reference sequence). The CDR3 sequence is CASSISGHDNYGYTF. The CDR3 nucleotides read TGTGCCAGTAGTATCTCGGGACACGATAACTATGGCTACACCTTC. Filled out from reference TRBV19 and TRBJ1-2, the complete variable domain reads DGGITQSPKYLFRKEGQNVTLSCEQNLNHDAMYWYRQDPGQGLRLIYYSQIVNDFQKGDIAEGYSVSREKKESFPLTVTSAQKNPTAFYLCASSISGHDNYGYTFGSGTRLTVV.

The CDR3 reads CASFSGATQETQYF. Written as DNA, the CDR3 is TGTGCCAGCTTCTCGGGGGCGACCCAAGAGACCCAGTACTTC. The V gene is TRBV6-6, the J gene TRBJ2-5; TRBD1 or TRBD2 may be the D gene (6 bases each). This CDR3 comprises 14 residues. V gave up 8 bases and J gave up 1 base, with 14 bases separating them. CDR1 and CDR2 from the germline V gene are MNHNY and SVGAGI (reference sequence).

The table lists this clonotype with many counts. This rearrangement joins TRBV12-3 or TRBV12-4 to TRBJ2-7; D not certain. Trimming pared 5 bases from V and 2 bases from J, leaving 10 bases between. CDR3 length: 13 residues. DNA for the CDR3: TGTGCCAGCAGTCCCACTGCCACCTACGAGCAGTACTTC. This codes for CASSPTATYEQYF.

The genes are TRBV6-6 and TRBJ2-4; the D is unclear. With 8 bases removed from V and 0 bases from J, the gap between germline ends came to 11 bases. The germline gives CDR1 MNHNY, CDR2 SVGAGI (reference sequence). The CDR3 contains 14 residues. The CDR3 loop is CASVKGLAKNIQYF. The CDR3 DNA sequence: TGTGCCAGCGTCAAGGGTTTAGCCAAAAACATTCAGTACTTC.

This clonotype was recorded many times. The chain couples TRBV2 to TRBJ1-1, with D uncertain. Trimming took off 7 bases at V and 3 bases at J, with 3 bases between the two ends. The CDR3 totals 10 residues. CDR1 SNHLY and CDR2 FYNNEI come from the germline V gene. In nucleotides, the CDR3 is TGTGCCAGCATGGACACTGAAGCTTTCTTT. This codes for CASMDTEAFF.

This clonotype was counted many times. The chain employs TRBV7-8 and TRBJ2-3; 7 bases are shared with TRBD2. Germline CDR1 SGHVS, CDR2 FQNEAQ. The CDR3 is 17 amino acids. V dropped 1 base and J dropped 3; count of bases not matched to a gene: 10. CDR3 sequence reads: CASSLVHGGGRTDTQYF. The DNA for the CDR3 is TGTGCCAGCAGCTTAGTACACGGGGGAGGGAGGACAGATACGCAGTATTTT. Complete variable domain (other parts from reference TRBV7-8 and TRBJ2-3): GAGVSQSPRYKVAKRGQDVALRCDPISGHVSLFWYQQALGQGPEFLTYFQNEAQLDKSGLPSDRFFAERPEGSVSTLKIQRTQQEDSAVYLCASSLVHGGGRTDTQYFGPGTRLTVL.